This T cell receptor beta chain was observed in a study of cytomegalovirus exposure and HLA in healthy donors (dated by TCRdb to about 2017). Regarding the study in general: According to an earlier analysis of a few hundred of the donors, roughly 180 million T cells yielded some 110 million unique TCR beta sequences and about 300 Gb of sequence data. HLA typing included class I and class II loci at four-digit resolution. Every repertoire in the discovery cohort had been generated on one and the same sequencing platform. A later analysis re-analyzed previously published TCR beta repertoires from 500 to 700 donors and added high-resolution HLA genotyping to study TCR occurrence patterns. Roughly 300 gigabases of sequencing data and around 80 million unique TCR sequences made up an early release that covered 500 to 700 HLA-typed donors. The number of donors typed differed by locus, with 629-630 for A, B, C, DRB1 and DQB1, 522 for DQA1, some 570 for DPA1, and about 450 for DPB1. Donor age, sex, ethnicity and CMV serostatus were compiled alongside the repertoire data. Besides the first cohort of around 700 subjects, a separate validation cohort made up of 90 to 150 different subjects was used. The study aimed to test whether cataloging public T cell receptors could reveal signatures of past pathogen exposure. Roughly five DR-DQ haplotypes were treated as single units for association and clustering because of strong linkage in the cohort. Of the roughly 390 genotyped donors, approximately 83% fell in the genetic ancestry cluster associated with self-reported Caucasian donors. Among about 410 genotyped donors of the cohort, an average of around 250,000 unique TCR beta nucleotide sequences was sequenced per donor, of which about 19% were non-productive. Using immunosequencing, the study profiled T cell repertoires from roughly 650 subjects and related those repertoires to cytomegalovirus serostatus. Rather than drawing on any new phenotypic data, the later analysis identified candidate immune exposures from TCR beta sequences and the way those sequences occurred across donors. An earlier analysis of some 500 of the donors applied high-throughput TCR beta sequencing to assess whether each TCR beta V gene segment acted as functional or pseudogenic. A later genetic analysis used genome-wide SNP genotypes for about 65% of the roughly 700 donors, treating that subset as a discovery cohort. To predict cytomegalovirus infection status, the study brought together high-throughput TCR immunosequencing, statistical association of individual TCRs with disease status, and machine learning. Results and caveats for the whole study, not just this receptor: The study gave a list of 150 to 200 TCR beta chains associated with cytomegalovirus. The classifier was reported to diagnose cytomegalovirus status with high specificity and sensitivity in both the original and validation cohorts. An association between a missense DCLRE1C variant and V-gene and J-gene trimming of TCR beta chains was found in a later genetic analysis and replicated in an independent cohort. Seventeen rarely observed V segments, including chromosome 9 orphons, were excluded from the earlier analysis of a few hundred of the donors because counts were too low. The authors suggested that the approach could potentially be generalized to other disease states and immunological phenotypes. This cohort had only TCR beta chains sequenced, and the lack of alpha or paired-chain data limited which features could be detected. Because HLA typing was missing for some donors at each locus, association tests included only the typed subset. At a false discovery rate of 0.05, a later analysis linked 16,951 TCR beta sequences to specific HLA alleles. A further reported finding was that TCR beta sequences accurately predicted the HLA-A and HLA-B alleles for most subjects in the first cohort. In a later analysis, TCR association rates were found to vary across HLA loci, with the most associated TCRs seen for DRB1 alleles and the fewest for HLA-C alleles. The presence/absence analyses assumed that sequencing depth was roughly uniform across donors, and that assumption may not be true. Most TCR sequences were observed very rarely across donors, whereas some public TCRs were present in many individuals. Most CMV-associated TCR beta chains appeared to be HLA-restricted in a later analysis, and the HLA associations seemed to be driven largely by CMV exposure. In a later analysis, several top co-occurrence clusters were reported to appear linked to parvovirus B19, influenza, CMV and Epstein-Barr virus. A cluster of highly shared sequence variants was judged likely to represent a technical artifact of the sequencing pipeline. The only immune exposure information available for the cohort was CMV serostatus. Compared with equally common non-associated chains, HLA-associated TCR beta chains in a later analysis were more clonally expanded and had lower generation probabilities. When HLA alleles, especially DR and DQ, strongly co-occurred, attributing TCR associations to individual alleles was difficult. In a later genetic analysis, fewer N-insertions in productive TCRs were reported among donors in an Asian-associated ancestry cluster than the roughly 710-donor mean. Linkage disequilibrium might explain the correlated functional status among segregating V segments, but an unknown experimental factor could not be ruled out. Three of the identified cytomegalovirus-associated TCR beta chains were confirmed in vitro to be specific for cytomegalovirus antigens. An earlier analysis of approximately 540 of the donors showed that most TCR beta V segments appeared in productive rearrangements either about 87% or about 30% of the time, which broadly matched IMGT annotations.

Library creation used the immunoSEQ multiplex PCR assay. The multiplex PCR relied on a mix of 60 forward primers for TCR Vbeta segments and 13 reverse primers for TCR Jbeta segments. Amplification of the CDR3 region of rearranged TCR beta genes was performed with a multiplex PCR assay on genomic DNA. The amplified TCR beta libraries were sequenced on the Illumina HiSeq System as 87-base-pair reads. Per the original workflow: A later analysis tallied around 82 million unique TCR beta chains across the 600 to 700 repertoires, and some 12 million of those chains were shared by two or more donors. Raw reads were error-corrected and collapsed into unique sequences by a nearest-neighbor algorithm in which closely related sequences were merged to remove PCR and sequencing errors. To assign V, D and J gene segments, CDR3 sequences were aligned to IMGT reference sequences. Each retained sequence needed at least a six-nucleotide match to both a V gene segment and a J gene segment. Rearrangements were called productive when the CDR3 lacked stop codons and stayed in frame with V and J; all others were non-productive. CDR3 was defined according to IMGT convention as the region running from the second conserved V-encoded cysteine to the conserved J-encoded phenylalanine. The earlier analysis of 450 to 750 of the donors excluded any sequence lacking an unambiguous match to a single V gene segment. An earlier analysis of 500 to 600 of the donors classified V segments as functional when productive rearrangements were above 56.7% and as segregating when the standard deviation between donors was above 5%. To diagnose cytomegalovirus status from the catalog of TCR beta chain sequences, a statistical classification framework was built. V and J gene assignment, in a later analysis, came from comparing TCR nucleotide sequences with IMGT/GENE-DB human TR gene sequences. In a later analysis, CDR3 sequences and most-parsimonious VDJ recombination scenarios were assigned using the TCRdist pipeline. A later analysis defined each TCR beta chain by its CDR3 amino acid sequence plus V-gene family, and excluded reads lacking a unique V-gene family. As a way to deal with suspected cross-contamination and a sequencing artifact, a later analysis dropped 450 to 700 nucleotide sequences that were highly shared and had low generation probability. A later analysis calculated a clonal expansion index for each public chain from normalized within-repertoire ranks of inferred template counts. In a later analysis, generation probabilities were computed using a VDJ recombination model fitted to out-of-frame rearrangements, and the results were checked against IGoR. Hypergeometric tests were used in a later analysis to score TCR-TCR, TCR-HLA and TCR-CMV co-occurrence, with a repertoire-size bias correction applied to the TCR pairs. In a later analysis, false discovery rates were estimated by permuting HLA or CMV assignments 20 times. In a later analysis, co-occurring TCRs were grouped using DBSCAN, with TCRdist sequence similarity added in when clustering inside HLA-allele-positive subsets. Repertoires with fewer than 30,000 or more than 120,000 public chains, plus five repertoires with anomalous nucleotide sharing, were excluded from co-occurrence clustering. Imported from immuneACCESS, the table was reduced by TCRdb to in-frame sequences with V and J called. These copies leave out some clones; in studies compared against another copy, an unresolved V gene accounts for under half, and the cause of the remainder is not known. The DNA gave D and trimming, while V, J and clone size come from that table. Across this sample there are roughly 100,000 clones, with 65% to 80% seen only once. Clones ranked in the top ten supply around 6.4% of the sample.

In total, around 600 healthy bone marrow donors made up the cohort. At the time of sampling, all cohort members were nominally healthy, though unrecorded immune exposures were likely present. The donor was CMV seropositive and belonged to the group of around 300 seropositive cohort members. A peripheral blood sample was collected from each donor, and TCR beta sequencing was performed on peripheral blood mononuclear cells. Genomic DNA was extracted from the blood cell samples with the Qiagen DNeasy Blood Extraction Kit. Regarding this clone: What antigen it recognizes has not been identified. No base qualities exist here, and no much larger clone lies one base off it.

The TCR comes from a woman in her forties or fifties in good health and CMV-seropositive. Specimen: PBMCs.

The CDR3 region: CASSSYGQGAGEKLFF. The DNA is TGTGCCAGCAGCTCCTACGGACAGGGGGCTGGGGAAAAACTGTTTTTT. The rearranged segments are TRBV7-6 and TRBJ1-4; 11 bases in the junction line up with TRBD1. Here V drops 4 bases and J drops 8 bases, and the junction holds 9 bases not matched to any gene. Including cysteine and phenylalanine, the CDR3 has 16 amino acids. Of all the DNA, just the CDR3 is kept, 48 bases in frame from base 1. For CDR1 and CDR2, the germline V gene lists SGHVS and FNYEAQ.